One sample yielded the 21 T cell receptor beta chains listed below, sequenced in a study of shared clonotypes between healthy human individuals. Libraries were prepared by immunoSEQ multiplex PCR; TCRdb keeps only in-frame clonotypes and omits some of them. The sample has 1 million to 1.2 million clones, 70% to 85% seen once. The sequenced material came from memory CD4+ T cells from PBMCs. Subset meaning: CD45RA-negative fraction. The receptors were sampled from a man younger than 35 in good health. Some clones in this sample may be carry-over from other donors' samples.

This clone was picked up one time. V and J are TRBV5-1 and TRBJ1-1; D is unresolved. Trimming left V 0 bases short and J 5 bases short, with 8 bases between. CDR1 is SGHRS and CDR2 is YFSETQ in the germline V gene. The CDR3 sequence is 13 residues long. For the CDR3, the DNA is TGCGCCAGCAGCTTGGCGGGGAAGACTGAAGCTTTCTTT. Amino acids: CASSLAGKTEAFF.

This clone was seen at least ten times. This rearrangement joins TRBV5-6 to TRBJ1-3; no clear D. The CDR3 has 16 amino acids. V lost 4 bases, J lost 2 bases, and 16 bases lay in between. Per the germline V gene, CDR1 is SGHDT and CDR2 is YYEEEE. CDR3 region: CASSAEPESPGNTIYF. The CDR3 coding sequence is TGTGCCAGCAGCGCGGAACCAGAGTCCCCTGGAAACACCATATATTTT.

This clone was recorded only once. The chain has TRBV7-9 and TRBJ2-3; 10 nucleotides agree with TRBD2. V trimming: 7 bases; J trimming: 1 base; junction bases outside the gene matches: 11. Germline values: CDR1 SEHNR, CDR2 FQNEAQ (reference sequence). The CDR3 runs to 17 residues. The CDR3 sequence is CASIRNGGLAGTDTQYF. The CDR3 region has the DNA TGTGCCAGCATACGGAACGGAGGACTAGCGGGCACAGATACGCAGTATTTT.

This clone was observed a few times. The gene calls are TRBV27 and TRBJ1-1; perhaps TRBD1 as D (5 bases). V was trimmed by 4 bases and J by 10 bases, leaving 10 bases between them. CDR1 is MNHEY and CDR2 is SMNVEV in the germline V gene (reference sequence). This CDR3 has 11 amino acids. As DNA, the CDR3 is TGTGCCAGCAGTTCCCGGGACGGAGCTTTCTTT. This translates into CASSSRDGAFF.

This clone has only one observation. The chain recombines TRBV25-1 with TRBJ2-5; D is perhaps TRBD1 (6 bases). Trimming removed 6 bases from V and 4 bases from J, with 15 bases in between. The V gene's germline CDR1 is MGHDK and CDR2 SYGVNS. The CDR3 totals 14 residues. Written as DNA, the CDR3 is TGTGCCAGCAGCTTTGGGGGCCACGGAGAGACCCAGTACTTC. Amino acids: CASSFGGHGETQYF.

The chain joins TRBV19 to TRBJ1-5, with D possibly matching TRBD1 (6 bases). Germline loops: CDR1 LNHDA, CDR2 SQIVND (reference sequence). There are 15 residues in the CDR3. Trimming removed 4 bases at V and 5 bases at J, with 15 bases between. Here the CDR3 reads CASSTLGGADQPQHF. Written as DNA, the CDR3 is TGTGCCAGTAGTACCCTTGGGGGGGCCGATCAGCCCCAGCATTTT.

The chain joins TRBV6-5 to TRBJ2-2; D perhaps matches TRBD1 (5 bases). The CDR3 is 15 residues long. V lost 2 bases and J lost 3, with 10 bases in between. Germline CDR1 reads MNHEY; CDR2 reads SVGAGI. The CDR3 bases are TGTGCCAGCAGTTACCTCAGGGTCGACACCGGGGAGCTGTTTTTT. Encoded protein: CASSYLRVDTGELFF.

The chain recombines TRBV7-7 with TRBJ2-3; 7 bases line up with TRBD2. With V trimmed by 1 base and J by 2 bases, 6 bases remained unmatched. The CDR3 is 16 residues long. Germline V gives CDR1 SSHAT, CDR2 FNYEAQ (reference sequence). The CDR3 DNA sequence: TGTGCCAGCAGCTTAGGCATGGGGGGGTTCACAGATACGCAGTATTTT. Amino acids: CASSLGMGGFTDTQYF. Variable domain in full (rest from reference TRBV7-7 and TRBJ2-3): GAGVSQSPRYKVTKRGQDVTLRCDPISSHATLYWYQQALGQGPEFLTYFNYEAQPDKSGLPSDRFSAERPEGSISTLTIQRTEQRDSAMYRCASSLGMGGFTDTQYFGPGTRLTVL.

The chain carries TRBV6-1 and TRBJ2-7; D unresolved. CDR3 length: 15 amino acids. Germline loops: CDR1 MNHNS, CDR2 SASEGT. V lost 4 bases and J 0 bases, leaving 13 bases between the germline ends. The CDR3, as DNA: TGTGCCAGCAGTGGTCAAAGGAAGGGCTCCTACGAGCAGTACTTC. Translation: CASSGQRKGSYEQYF.

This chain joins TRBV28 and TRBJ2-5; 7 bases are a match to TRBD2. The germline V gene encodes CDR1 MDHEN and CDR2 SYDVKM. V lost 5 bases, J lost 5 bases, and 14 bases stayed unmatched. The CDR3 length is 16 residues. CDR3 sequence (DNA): TGTGCCAGCAGTCCGCAGCGGGATAGATTGGGGGAGACCCAGTACTTC. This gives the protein CASSPQRDRLGETQYF.

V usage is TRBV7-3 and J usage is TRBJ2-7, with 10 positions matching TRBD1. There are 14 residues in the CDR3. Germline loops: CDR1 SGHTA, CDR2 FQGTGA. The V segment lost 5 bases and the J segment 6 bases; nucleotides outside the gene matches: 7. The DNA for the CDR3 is TGTGCCAGCAGCCCTCAGGGACAGGGGCTCGAGCAGTACTTC. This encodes CASSPQGQGLEQYF. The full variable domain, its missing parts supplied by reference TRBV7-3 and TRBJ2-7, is GAGVSQTPSNKVTEKGKYVELRCDPISGHTALYWYRQSLGQGPEFLIYFQGTGAADDSGLPNDRFFAVRPEGSVSTLKIQRTERGDSAVYLCASSPQGQGLEQYFGPGTRLTVT.

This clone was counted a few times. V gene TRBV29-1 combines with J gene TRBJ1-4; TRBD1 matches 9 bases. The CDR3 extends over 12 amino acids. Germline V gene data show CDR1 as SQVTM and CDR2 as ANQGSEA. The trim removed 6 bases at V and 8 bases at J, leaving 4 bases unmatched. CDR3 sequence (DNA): TGCAGCGTATGGACAGGGGACGAAAAACTGTTTTTT. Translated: CSVWTGDEKLFF.

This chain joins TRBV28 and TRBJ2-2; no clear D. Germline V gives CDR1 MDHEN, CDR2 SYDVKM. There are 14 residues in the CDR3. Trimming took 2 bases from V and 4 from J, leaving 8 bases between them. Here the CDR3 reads CASSLGLFTGELFF. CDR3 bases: TGTGCCAGCAGTTTAGGGTTATTCACCGGGGAGCTGTTTTTT.

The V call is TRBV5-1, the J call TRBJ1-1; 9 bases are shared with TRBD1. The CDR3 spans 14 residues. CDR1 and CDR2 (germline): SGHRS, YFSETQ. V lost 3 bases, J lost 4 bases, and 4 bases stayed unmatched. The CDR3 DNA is TGCGCCAGCAGCTCCGGGACAGGGCCCACTGAAGCTTTCTTT. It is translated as CASSSGTGPTEAFF.

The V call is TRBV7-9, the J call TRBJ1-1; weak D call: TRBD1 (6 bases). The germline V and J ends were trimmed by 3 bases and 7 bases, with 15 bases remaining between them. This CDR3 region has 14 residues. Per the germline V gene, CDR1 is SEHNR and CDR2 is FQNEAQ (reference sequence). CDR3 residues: CASSFNRVGREAFF. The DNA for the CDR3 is TGTGCCAGCAGCTTTAACAGGGTGGGCCGTGAAGCTTTCTTT.

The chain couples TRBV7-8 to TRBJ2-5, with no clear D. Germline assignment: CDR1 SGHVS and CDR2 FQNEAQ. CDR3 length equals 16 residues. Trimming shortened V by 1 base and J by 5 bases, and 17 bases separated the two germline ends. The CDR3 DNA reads TGTGCCAGCAGCTTAGTACGGTTGGTAGCATGGGAGACCCAGTACTTC. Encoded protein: CASSLVRLVAWETQYF.

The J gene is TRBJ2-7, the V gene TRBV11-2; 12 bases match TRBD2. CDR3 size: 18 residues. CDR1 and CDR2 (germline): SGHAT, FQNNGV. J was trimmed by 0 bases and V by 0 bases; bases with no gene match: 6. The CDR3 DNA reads TGTGCCAGCAGCTTAGAGGGGCTAGCGGGAGGGTTCTCCTACGAGCAGTACTTC. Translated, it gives CASSLEGLAGGFSYEQYF.

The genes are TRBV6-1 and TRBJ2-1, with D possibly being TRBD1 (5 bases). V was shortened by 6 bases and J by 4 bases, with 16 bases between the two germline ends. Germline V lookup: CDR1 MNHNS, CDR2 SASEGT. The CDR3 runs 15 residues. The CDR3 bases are TGTGCCAGCAGGACAGCCACAGCCCAATACAATGAGCAGTTCTTC. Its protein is CASRTATAQYNEQFF.

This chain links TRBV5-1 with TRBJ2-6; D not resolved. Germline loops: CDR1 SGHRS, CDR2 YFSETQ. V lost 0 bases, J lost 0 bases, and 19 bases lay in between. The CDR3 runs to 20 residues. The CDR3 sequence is CASSLAPVTASYSGANVLTF. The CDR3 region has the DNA TGCGCCAGCAGCTTGGCCCCGGTTACGGCTTCCTACTCTGGGGCCAACGTCCTGACTTTC.

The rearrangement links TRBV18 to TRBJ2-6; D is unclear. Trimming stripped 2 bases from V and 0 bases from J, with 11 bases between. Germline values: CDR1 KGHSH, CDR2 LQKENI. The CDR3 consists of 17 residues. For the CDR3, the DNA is TGTGCCAGCTCACCAGCCCCGCGCCGCTCTGGGGCCAACGTCCTGACTTTC. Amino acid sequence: CASSPAPRRSGANVLTF.

CDR3 amino acids: CASSRTEYEQYF. Written as DNA, the CDR3 is TGTGCCAGCAGCCGGACAGAATACGAGCAGTACTTC. This chain connects TRBV7-2 to TRBJ2-7, with D maybe TRBD1 (6 bases). Deletions cut 5 bases from V and 4 bases from J, with 9 bases between. Germline V gene lookup returns CDR1 SGHTA and CDR2 FQGNSA. The CDR3 covers 12 residues.